Listed here is a single T cell receptor (beta chain). Its target is unknown. There are 16 residues in the CDR3. In germline, CDR1 is MDHEN, CDR2 SYDVKM. V shed 5 bases and J 3 bases; nucleotides not matched to a gene: 10. The record originates from a study of cytomegalovirus exposure and HLA in healthy donors. PCR was performed using 60 Vbeta and 13 Jbeta primers. Produced via immunoSEQ multiplex PCR; TCRdb's table is partial and in-frame only. The top ten clones hold 1.5% of a sample with around 150,000 clones, roughly 83% of them seen once. Findings and limits, study-wide: By a later analysis, the bulk of CMV-associated TCR beta chains appeared HLA-restricted. Some public TCRs appeared in many individuals, while most sequences were rare. Within an earlier analysis, most TCR beta V segments proved productive either about 90% or about 30% of the time.

The rearrangement links TRBV28 to TRBJ1-1, with 9 bases lining up with TRBD1. The source of this sequence is a woman between 18 and 29 years old in good health and CMV-seronegative. Specimen: PBMCs. CDR3 sequence reads: CASSQNRGHGYTEAFF. The CDR3 DNA reads TGTGCCAGCAGTCAAAACAGGGGGCACGGATACACTGAAGCTTTCTTT.